The rows below give T cell receptor beta chains drawn from one sample of a study of technical replicates of blood from a handful of donors. Sequenced by immunoSEQ multiplex PCR; TCRdb stores in-frame clones only, minus some. The sample lists roughly 15,000 clones; 70% to 80% were seen once. The specimen was PBMCs. The receptors originated from a human donor in good health. CDR3s include the opening cysteine and the closing phenylalanine or tryptophan. The order of the fields is J gene, D gene, clone size, V gene, CDR3 protein, CDR3 DNA. The D gene is left open where the match is weak. The size entry is marked missing in some rows and otherwise reads once, few, many or a size class.

TRBJ1-1,-,-,TRBV7-9,CASSIQGNTEAFF,TGTGCCAGCAGCATACAGGGGAACACTGAAGCTTTCTTT
TRBJ1-1,-,few,TRBV5-6,CASSYGGGNTEAFF,TGTGCCAGCAGCTATGGGGGCGGGAACACTGAAGCTTTCTTT
TRBJ2-2,TRBD2,-,TRBV28,CASSSPGLAVVRELFF,TGTGCCAGCAGCTCCCCGGGACTAGCGGTCGTTCGGGAGCTGTTTTTT
TRBJ2-5,TRBD2,-,TRBV29-1,CSAAGASGRRETQYF,TGCAGCGCCGCTGGGGCTAGCGGGAGGAGGGAGACCCAGTACTTC
TRBJ1-1,TRBD1,once,TRBV6-1,CASRLTGGANTEAFF,TGTGCCAGCAGACTCACAGGGGGCGCGAACACTGAAGCTTTCTTT
TRBJ2-3,-,-,TRBV6-1,CASSIDTSSTDTQYF,TGTGCCAGCAGTATTGACACCTCCAGCACAGATACGCAGTATTTT
TRBJ2-3,TRBD2,once,TRBV5-1,CASSLGASGSVDTQYF,TGCGCCAGCAGCTTAGGCGCTAGCGGGAGTGTAGATACGCAGTATTTT
TRBJ2-1,-,few,TRBV7-8,CASLLFAYNEQFF,TGTGCCAGCCTTCTTTTCGCCTACAATGAGCAGTTCTTC
TRBJ2-5,TRBD1,-,TRBV5-1,CASSPSTGRETQYF,TGCGCCAGCAGCCCCTCGACAGGGAGAGAGACCCAGTACTTC
TRBJ2-7,TRBD2,few,TRBV28,CASGTSGREQYF,TGTGCCAGCGGGACTAGCGGGAGGGAGCAGTACTTC
TRBJ2-5,TRBD1,-,TRBV27,CASRGGSSPAQYF,TGTGCCAGCAGAGGGGGCTCAAGTCCGGCCCAGTACTTC
TRBJ1-1,-,-,TRBV19,CASSLGGGPGTEAFF,TGTGCCAGTAGTCTGGGGGGAGGGCCTGGTACTGAAGCTTTCTTT
TRBJ2-3,-,-,TRBV27,CASSFEAFGGPLFSTDTQYF,TGTGCCAGCAGTTTTGAGGCTTTCGGGGGACCGTTATTTAGCACAGATACGCAGTATTTT
TRBJ2-3,TRBD2,-,TRBV11-2,CASSLDPGTSGVTDTQYF,TGTGCCAGCAGCTTAGACCCCGGGACTAGCGGGGTCACAGATACGCAGTATTTT
TRBJ2-1,-,-,TRBV18,CASSPLALNEQFF,TGTGCCAGCTCACCGCTAGCCCTCAATGAGCAGTTCTTC
TRBJ2-3,TRBD1,-,TRBV10-1,CASSDSGTGIRTDTQYF,TGCGCCAGCAGTGATTCCGGGACAGGGATCCGGACTGATACGCAGTATTTT
TRBJ2-1,TRBD1,-,TRBV7-2,CASSSSTGSSYNEQFF,TGTGCCAGCAGCTCCTCGACAGGGAGCTCCTACAATGAGCAGTTCTTC
TRBJ1-5,-,few,TRBV19,CASSFAIQINQPQHF,TGTGCCAGTAGCTTCGCCATACAAATTAATCAGCCCCAGCATTTT
TRBJ2-1,TRBD2,-,TRBV6-1,CASSEYGGSSREQFF,TGTGCCAGCAGTGAATATGGCGGGAGTTCACGTGAGCAGTTCTTC
TRBJ1-2,TRBD1,-,TRBV6-1,CASSTGQGGFYGYTF,TGTGCCAGCAGTACCGGACAGGGCGGGTTCTATGGCTACACCTTC
TRBJ2-5,-,once,TRBV6-1,CASSEGTAPQETQYF,TGTGCCAGCAGTGAAGGCACTGCGCCTCAAGAGACCCAGTACTTC
TRBJ2-7,-,-,TRBV27,CASSSREHSYEQYF,TGTGCCAGCAGCTCACGGGAACATTCCTACGAGCAGTACTTC
TRBJ2-1,-,-,TRBV6-1,CASSALEGGGSYNEQFF,TGTGCCAGCAGTGCCCTGGAAGGGGGGGGCTCCTACAATGAGCAGTTCTTC
TRBJ1-1,-,-,TRBV6-5,CASSWGRMNTEAFF,TGTGCCAGCAGTTGGGGGCGGATGAACACTGAAGCTTTCTTT
TRBJ2-7,-,-,TRBV30,CAWSTSGRSSYEQYF,TGTGCCTGGAGTACGAGCGGTCGGAGCTCCTACGAGCAGTACTTC
TRBJ2-1,TRBD2,-,TRBV4-1,CASSQDRSSGRALYNEQFF,TGCGCCAGCAGCCAAGATCGGTCTAGCGGGAGGGCCTTGTACAATGAGCAGTTCTTC
TRBJ2-3,TRBD2,-,TRBV6-4,CASIGRGVMNTDTQYF,TGTGCCAGCATTGGGCGGGGGGTCATGAACACAGATACGCAGTATTTT
TRBJ1-1,-,-,TRBV10-3,CATSDRLNTEAFF,TGTGCCACCAGTGACAGGCTGAACACTGAAGCTTTCTTT
TRBJ2-7,-,-,TRBV2,CASSPQGTYEQYF,TGTGCCAGCAGCCCCCAGGGTACTTACGAGCAGTACTTC
TRBJ2-2,-,-,TRBV6-5,CASSYGVGVSGELFF,TGTGCCAGCAGTTACGGAGTAGGGGTCTCCGGGGAGCTGTTTTTT
TRBJ1-2,-,-,TRBV19,CASSLHRVGNYGYTF,TGTGCCAGTAGTCTTCACAGGGTGGGAAACTATGGCTACACCTTC